The clone carrying this T cell receptor (beta chain) showed up just once. The data originate from a study of cytotoxic CD8 clonotypes in ibrutinib-treated CLL. Study context: Each sample contained, on average, almost 260,000 productive templates and tens of thousands of productive rearrangements.

Data came from immunoSEQ multiplex PCR; TCRdb stores just in-frame clones and leaves some out. This table holds roughly 63,000 clones, roughly 57% found once. This sequence originates from a human donor with chronic lymphocytic leukemia. Sequenced here: PBMCs, sampled after 12 months of ibrutinib treatment.

CDR3 loop: CASSGAGGPEETQYF. Written as DNA, the CDR3 is TGTGCCAGCAGTGGGGCGGGAGGGCCGGAGGAGACCCAGTACTTC. This chain joins TRBV2 and TRBJ2-5; TRBD2 aligns across 9 bases. Germline CDR1 is SNHLY and CDR2 is FYNNEI. The CDR3 length is 15 residues. After removal of 4 bases from V and 5 bases from J, the junction contained 8 bases not matched to a gene. The full variable domain, completed using reference TRBV2 and TRBJ2-5, is EPEVTQTPSHQVTQMGQEVILRCVPISNHLYFYWYRQILGQKVEFLVSFYNNEISEKSEIFDDQFSVERPDGSNFTLKIRSTKLEDSAMYFCASSGAGGPEETQYFGPGTRLLVL.